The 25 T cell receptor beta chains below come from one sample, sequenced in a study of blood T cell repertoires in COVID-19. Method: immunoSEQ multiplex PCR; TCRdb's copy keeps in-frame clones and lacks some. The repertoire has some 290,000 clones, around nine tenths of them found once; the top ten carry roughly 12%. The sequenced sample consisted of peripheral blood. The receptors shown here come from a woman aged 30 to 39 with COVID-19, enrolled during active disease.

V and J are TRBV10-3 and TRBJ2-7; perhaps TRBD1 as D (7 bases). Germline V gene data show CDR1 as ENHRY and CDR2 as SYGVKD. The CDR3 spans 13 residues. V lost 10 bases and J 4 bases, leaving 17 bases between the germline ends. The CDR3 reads CATQGGSRYEQYF. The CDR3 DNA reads TGTGCCACCCAGGGGGGCAGCCGATACGAGCAGTACTTC.

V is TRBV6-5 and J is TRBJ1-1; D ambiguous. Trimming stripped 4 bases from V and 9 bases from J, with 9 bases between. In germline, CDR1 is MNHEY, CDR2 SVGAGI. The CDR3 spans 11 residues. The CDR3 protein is CASSLGEKAFF. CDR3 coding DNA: TGTGCCAGCAGTTTAGGAGAGAAAGCTTTCTTT.

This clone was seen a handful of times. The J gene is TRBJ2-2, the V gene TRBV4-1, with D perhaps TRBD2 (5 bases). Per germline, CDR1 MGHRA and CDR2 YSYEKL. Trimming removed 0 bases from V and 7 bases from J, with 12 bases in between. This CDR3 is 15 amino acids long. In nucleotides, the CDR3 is TGCGCCAGCAGCCAAGAAGCGCTAGCTATCGGGGAGCTGTTTTTT. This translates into CASSQEALAIGELFF.

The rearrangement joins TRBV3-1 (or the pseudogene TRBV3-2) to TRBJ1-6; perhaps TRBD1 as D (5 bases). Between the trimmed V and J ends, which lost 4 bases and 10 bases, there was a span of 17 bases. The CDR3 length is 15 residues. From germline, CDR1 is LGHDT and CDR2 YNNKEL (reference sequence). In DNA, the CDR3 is TGTGCCAGCAGCCCCCCGGGAGGGGCACAGTCACCCCTCCACTTT. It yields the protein CASSPPGGAQSPLHF.

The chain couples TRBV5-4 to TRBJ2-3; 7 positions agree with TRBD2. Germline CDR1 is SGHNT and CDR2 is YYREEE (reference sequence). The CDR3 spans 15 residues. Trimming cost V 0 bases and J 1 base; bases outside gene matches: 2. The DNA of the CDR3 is TGTGCCAGCAGCTTGGGAGCGGGACGCACAGATACGCAGTATTTT. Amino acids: CASSLGAGRTDTQYF.

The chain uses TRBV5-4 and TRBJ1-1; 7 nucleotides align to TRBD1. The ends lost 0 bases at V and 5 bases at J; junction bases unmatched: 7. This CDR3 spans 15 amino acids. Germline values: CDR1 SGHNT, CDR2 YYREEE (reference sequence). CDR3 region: CASSLAEGANTEAFF. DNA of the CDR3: TGTGCCAGCAGCTTGGCCGAGGGGGCGAATACTGAAGCTTTCTTT.

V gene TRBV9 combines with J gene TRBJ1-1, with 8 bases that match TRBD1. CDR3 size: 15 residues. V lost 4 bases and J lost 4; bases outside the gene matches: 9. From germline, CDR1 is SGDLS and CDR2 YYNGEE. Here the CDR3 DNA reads TGTGCCAGCAGCCCGACGACAGGGGTCGGCACTGAAGCTTTCTTT. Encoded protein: CASSPTTGVGTEAFF.

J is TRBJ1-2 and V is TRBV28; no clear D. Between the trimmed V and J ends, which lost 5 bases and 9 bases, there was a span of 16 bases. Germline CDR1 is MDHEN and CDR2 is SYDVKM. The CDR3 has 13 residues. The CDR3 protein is CASSTPQVWSYTF. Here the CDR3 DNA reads TGTGCCAGCAGTACACCCCAGGTTTGGAGCTACACCTTC.

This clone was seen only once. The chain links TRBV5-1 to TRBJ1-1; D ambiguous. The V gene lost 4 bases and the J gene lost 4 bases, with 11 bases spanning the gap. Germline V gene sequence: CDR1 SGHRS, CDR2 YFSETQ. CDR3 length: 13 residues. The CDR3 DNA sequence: TGCGCCAGCAGCCCCTGGGGAGGCACTGAAGCTTTCTTT. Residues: CASSPWGGTEAFF.

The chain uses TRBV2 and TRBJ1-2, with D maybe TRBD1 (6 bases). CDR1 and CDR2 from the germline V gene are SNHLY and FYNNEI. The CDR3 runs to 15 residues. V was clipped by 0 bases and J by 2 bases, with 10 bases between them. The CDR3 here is CASSEAAGANYGYTF. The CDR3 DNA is TGTGCCAGCAGTGAAGCCGCAGGGGCCAACTATGGCTACACCTTC. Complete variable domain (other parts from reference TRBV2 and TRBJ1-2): EPEVTQTPSHQVTQMGQEVILRCVPISNHLYFYWYRQILGQKVEFLVSFYNNEISEKSEIFDDQFSVERPDGSNFTLKIRSTKLEDSAMYFCASSEAAGANYGYTFGSGTRLTVV.

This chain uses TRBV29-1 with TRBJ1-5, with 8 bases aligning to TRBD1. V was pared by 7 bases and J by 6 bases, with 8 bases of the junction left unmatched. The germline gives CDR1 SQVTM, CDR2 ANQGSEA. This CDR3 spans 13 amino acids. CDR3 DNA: TGCAGCGCCGTCACAGGGGGAGGTCAGCCCCAGCATTTT. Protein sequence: CSAVTGGGQPQHF. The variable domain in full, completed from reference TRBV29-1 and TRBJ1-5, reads SAVISQKPSRDICQRGTSLTIQCQVDSQVTMMFWYRQQPGQSLTLIATANQGSEATYESGFVIDKFPISRPNLTFSTLTVSNMSPEDSSIYLCSAVTGGGQPQHFGDGTRLSIL.

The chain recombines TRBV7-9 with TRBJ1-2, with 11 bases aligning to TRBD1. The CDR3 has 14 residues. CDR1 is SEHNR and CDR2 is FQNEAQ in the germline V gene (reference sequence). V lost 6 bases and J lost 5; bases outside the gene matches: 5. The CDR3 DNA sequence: TGTGCCAGCAGTCAAGGACAGGGGGCTTATGGCTACACCTTC. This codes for CASSQGQGAYGYTF.

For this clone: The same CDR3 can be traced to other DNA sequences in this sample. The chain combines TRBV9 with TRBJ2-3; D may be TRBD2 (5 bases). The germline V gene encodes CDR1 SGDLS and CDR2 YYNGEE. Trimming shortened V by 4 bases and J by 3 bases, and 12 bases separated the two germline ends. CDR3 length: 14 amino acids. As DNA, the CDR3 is TGTGCCAGCAGCCCCCTGAGCGGAACAGATACGCAGTATTTT. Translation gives CASSPLSGTDTQYF.

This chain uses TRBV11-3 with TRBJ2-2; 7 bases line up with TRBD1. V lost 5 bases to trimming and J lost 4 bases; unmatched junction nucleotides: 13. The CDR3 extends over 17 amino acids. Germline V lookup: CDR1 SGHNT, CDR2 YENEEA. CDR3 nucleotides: TGTGCCAGCAGCCCGCAAACAGGGGTGGGGATCACCGGGGAGCTGTTTTTT. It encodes CASSPQTGVGITGELFF.

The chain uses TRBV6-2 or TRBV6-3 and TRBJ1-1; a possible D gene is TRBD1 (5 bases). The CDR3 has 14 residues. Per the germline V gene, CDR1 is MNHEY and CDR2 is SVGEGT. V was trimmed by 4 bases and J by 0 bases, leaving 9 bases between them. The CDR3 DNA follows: TGTGCCAGCAGTTTACAGGAAATGAACACTGAAGCTTTCTTT. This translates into CASSLQEMNTEAFF.

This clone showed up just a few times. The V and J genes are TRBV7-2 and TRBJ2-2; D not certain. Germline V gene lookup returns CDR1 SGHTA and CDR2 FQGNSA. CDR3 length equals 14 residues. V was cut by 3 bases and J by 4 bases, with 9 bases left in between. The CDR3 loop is CASSFNMVTGELFF. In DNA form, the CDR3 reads TGTGCCAGCAGCTTTAACATGGTCACCGGGGAGCTGTTTTTT.

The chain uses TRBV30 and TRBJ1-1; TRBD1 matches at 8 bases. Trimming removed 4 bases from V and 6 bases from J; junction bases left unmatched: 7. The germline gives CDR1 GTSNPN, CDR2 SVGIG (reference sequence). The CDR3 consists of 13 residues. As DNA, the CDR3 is TGTGCCTGGACAGGGGCAGGGGGCCCTGAAGCTTTCTTT. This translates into CAWTGAGGPEAFF. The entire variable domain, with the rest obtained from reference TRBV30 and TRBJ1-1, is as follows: SQTIHQWPATLVQPVGSPLSLECTVEGTSNPNLYWYRQAAGRGLQLLFYSVGIGQISSEVPQNLSASRPQDRQFILSSKKLLLSDSGFYLCAWTGAGGPEAFFGQGTRLTVV.

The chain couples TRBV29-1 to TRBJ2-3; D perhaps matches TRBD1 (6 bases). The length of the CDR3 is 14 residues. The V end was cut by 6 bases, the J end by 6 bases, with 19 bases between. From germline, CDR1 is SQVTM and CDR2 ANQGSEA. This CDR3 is CSVARGQPGDTQYF. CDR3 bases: TGCAGCGTGGCTAGGGGACAACCGGGGGATACGCAGTATTTT.

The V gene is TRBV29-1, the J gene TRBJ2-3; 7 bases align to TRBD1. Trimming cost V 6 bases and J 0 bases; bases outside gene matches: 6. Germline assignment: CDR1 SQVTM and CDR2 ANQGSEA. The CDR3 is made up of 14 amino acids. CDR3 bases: TGCAGCGTAGGGGGACAGTCTAGCACAGATACGCAGTATTTT. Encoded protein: CSVGGQSSTDTQYF.

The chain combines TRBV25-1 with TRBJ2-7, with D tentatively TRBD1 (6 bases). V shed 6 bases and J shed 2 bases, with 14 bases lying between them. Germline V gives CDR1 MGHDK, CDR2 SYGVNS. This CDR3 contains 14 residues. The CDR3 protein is CASSDGTLTYEQYF. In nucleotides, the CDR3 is TGTGCCAGCAGCGACGGGACATTAACCTACGAGCAGTACTTC.

In DNA form, the CDR3 reads TGTGCCAGCAGTACTCAGGGGCAGAGCACTGAAGCTTTCTTT. Translated: CASSTQGQSTEAFF. The chain is built from TRBV6-6 and TRBJ1-1; a possible D gene is TRBD1 (6 bases). The CDR3 extends over 14 amino acids. The V end was cut by 5 bases, the J end by 4 bases, with 14 bases between. Germline-derived CDR1 and CDR2 are MNHNY and SVGAGI (reference sequence).

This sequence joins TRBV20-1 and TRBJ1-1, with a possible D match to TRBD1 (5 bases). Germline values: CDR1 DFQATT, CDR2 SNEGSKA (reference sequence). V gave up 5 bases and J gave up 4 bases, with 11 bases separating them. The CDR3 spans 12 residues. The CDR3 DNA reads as TGCAGTGCTGGTGGGGGAGTCACTGAAGCTTTCTTT. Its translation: CSAGGGVTEAFF.

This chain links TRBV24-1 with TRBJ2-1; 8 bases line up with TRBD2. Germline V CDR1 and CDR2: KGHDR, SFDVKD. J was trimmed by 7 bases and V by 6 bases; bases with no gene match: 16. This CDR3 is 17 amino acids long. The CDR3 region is CATSKREPYPTRNEQFF. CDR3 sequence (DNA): TGTGCCACCAGTAAGCGGGAGCCCTACCCTACACGGAATGAGCAGTTCTTC.

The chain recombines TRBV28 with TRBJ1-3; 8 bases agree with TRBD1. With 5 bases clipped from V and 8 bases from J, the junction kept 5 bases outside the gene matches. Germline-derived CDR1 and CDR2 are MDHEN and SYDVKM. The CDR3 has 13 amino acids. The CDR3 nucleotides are TGTGCCAGCAGTGTAGACAGGGGCCACACCATATATTTT. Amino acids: CASSVDRGHTIYF.

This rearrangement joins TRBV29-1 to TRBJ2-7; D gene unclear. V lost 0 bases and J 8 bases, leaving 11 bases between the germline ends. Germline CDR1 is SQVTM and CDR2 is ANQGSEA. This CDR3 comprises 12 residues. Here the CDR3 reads CSVEDREAQQYF. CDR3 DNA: TGCAGCGTTGAAGATCGAGAGGCTCAGCAGTACTTC.